The present TCR beta chain was sequenced within a study of post-analysis software for immune sequencing data. Looking at the study overall: There were relapsing-remitting, secondary progressive and progressive-relapsing multiple sclerosis among the disease courses included.

Prepared TCR beta cDNA libraries contained unique molecular identifiers. MiXCR, applied by TCRdb to the PCR reads, yields one record per CDR3 protein. The sample contains roughly 580,000 distinct CDR3 sequences, about 40% of which appear only once. This clonotype was picked up a small number of times. No antigen is known for it. Points from the study as a whole: In patients, TRBV5-6, TRBV5-1 and TRBV20-1 belonged to several TRBV segments found more frequently than in controls.

Germline V lookup: CDR1 MGHRA, CDR2 YSYEKL. The CDR3 is 15 residues long. The clonotype comes from a girl between 10 and 17 years old with multiple sclerosis. The sequencing sample was made of blood. J is TRBJ2-4 and V is TRBV4-1; 10 bases are shared with TRBD1. The J call may be mistaken, given a closer DNA end match to TRBJ2-7. Here the CDR3 reads CASSQEAGQGYEQYF. As DNA, the CDR3 is TGCGCCAGCAGCCAGGAAGCGGGACAGGGGTACGAGCAGTACTTC.